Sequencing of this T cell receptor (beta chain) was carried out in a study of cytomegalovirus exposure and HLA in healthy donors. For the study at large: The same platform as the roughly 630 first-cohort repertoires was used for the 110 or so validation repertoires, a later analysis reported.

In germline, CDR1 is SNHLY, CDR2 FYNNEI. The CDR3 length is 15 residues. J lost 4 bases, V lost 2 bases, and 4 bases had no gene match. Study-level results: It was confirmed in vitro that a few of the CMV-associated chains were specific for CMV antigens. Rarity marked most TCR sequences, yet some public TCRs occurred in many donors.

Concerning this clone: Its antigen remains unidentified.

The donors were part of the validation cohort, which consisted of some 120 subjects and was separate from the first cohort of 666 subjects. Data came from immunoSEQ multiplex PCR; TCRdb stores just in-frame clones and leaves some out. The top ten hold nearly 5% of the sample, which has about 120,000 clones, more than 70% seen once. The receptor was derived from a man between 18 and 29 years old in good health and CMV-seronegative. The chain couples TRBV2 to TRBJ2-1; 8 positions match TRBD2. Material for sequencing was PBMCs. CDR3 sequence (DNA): TGTGCCAGCAGTGAATGGGCTAGCGGGTACAATGAGCAGTTCTTC. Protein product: CASSEWASGYNEQFF.